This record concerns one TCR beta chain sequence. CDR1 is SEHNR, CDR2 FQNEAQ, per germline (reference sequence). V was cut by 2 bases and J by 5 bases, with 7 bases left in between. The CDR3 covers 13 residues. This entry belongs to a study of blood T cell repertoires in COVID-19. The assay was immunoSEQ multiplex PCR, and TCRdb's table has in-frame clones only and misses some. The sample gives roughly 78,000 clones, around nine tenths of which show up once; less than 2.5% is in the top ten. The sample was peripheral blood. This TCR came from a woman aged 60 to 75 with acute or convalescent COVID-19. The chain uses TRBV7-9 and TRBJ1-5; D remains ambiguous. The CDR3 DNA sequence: TGTGCCAGCAGCTTAAACCGAGATCAGCCCCAGCATTTT. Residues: CASSLNRDQPQHF.